The 31 T cell receptor beta chains below all came from one sample that was sequenced in a study of type 1 regulatory T cells. TCRdb used MiXCR to reprocess the reads, holding one entry per CDR3 protein. The sample shows about 62,000 distinct CDR3 sequences, roughly 60% of them seen only once. Which antigens these TCRs recognize remains unknown. The specimen sequenced was cultured non-Tr1 T cells, either the whole culture or a sorted T cell fraction (not recorded which). Source of these receptors: a human donor in good health.

This chain joins TRBV9 and TRBJ2-3, with D tentatively TRBD2 (5 bases). Trimming shortened V by 0 bases and J by 4 bases, and 9 bases separated the two germline ends. The germline V gene encodes CDR1 SGDLS and CDR2 YYNGEE. CDR3 length: 14 residues. CDR3 region: CASSVVLGADTQYF. The CDR3 DNA reads TGTGCCAGCAGCGTAGTTCTGGGAGCAGATACGCAGTATTTT.

The rearrangement joins TRBV7-8 to TRBJ2-1; 8 bases align to TRBD2. V gave up 2 bases and J gave up 7 bases; unmatched junction bases: 7. This CDR3 has 15 residues. Germline CDR1 reads SGHVS; CDR2 reads FQNEAQ. The CDR3 region is CASSLSTGGENEQFF. In DNA form, the CDR3 reads TGTGCCAGCAGCTTAAGTACGGGGGGGGAGAATGAGCAGTTCTTC.

The gene calls are TRBV19 and TRBJ2-7; possible D gene TRBD2, 5 bases. In germline, CDR1 is LNHDA, CDR2 SQIVND (reference sequence). This CDR3 has 13 amino acids. V gave up 7 bases and J gave up 3 bases, with 13 bases separating them. The CDR3 loop reads CASKAEEDYEQYF. CDR3 in DNA: TGTGCCAGTAAAGCCGAGGAGGACTACGAGCAGTACTTC.

The chain has TRBV5-1 and TRBJ2-3; D unclear. The germline gives CDR1 SGHRS, CDR2 YFSETQ. The germline V and J ends were trimmed by 4 bases and 2 bases, with 8 bases remaining between them. This CDR3 has 13 residues. CDR3: CASSPPPTDTQYF. The CDR3 DNA is TGCGCCAGCAGCCCCCCTCCCACAGATACGCAGTATTTT.

The chain recombines TRBV5-1 with TRBJ2-2; D is possibly TRBD2 (5 bases). The CDR3 runs 15 residues. Germline V gene lookup returns CDR1 SGHRS and CDR2 YFSETQ. The germline V and J ends were trimmed by 3 bases and 6 bases, with 15 bases remaining between them. CDR3 region: CASSYNEGFAGELFF. For the CDR3, the DNA is TGCGCCAGCAGCTACAATGAGGGATTCGCCGGGGAGCTGTTTTTT. Looking up the rest from reference TRBV5-1 and TRBJ2-2 gives the full variable domain: KAGVTQTPRYLIKTRGQQVTLSCSPISGHRSVSWYQQTPGQGLQFLFEYFSETQRNKGNFPGRFSGRQFSNSRSEMNVSTLELGDSALYLCASSYNEGFAGELFFGEGSRLTVL.

This clonotype came up many times. The rearrangement joins TRBV20-1 to TRBJ1-1; D remains ambiguous. Germline V gives CDR1 DFQATT, CDR2 SNEGSKA (reference sequence). This CDR3 comprises 13 residues. V lost 1 base and J lost 1, with 7 bases in between. CDR3: CSARAVANTEAFF. CDR3 nucleotides: TGCAGTGCTAGAGCGGTCGCGAACACTGAAGCTTTCTTT.

There are a few counts of this clonotype. V gene TRBV24-1 combines with J gene TRBJ2-1; maybe TRBD1 (6 bases). The CDR3 spans 14 residues. The V gene lost 5 bases and the J gene lost 6 bases, with 13 bases spanning the gap. Germline loops: CDR1 KGHDR, CDR2 SFDVKD. CDR3 sequence (DNA): TGTGCCACCAGTGGACAGGCCATATCCAATGAGCAGTTCTTC. Its translation: CATSGQAISNEQFF.

This clonotype has more than one count but fewer than ten. J is TRBJ2-5 and V is TRBV7-2; maybe TRBD2 (5 bases). With 4 bases removed from V and 5 bases from J, the gap between germline ends came to 14 bases. The CDR3 covers 14 residues. Germline V lookup: CDR1 SGHTA, CDR2 FQGNSA. CDR3 loop: CASSSSWGAETQYF. The CDR3, as DNA: TGTGCCAGCAGCTCAAGCTGGGGAGCGGAGACCCAGTACTTC. Full variable domain (rest looked up from reference TRBV7-2 and TRBJ2-5): GAGVSQSPSNKVTEKGKDVELRCDPISGHTALYWYRQSLGQGLEFLIYFQGNSAPDKSGLPSDRFSAERTGGSVSTLTIQRTQQEDSAVYLCASSSSWGAETQYFGPGTRLLVL.

The V and J genes are TRBV11-2 and TRBJ1-5; D is undetermined. The V end lost 3 bases, the J end lost 0 bases, and 3 bases lay between the germline ends. Looked up from germline, CDR1 is SGHAT and CDR2 is FQNNGV. The CDR3 loop spans 13 amino acids. The CDR3 sequence: CASSFGSNQPQHF. CDR3 nucleotides: TGTGCCAGCAGCTTTGGTAGCAATCAGCCCCAGCATTTT.

This clonotype was recorded a few times. The chain uses TRBV2 and TRBJ2-7; D is ambiguous. Germline-derived CDR1 and CDR2 are SNHLY and FYNNEI. This CDR3 is built from 12 residues. Trimming removed 7 bases at V and 7 bases at J, with 14 bases between. The DNA for the CDR3 is TGTGCCAGCACCGTCGGAATGGGGGAGCAGTACTTC. It encodes CASTVGMGEQYF. Variable domain in full (rest from reference TRBV2 and TRBJ2-7): EPEVTQTPSHQVTQMGQEVILRCVPISNHLYFYWYRQILGQKVEFLVSFYNNEISEKSEIFDDQFSVERPDGSNFTLKIRSTKLEDSAMYFCASTVGMGEQYFGPGTRLTVT.

V usage is TRBV9 and J usage is TRBJ2-7; 8 nucleotides align to TRBD2. The CDR3 runs to 16 residues. Per germline, CDR1 SGDLS and CDR2 YYNGEE. Losses at the gene ends were 0 bases for V and 2 bases for J; bases not matched to a gene: 7. Here the CDR3 reads CASSVEPAGVPYEQYF. CDR3 bases: TGTGCCAGCAGCGTAGAGCCAGCGGGAGTCCCCTACGAGCAGTACTTC.

This chain connects TRBV7-2 to TRBJ2-3, with TRBD1 matching over 9 bases. Per germline, CDR1 SGHTA and CDR2 FQGNSA. CDR3 length: 14 amino acids. V was pared by 6 bases and J by 4 bases, with 5 bases of the junction left unmatched. Written as DNA, the CDR3 is TGTGCCAGCAGTTTACAGGGGGCGTCAGATACGCAGTATTTT. Its protein is CASSLQGASDTQYF.

This clonotype was observed a few times. The chain couples TRBV7-3 to TRBJ2-3; D gene unclear. In germline, CDR1 is SGHTA, CDR2 FQGTGA. Trimming cost V 5 bases and J 2 bases, with 5 bases left between them. The CDR3 extends over 12 amino acids. The CDR3 protein is CASSETTDTQYF. The CDR3 DNA reads as TGTGCCAGCAGCGAAACCACAGATACGCAGTATTTT.

The rearrangement links TRBV30 to TRBJ2-2, with 14 bases fitting TRBD2. The ends lost 7 bases at V and 5 bases at J; junction bases unmatched: 3. The CDR3 covers 14 residues. Germline V gives CDR1 GTSNPN, CDR2 SVGIG (reference sequence). The DNA for the CDR3 is TGTGCCTTGGGACTAGCGGGAGCTACCGGGGAGCTGTTTTTT. Its translation: CALGLAGATGELFF. Together with reference TRBV30 and TRBJ2-2, the CDR3 gives the full variable domain: SQTIHQWPATLVQPVGSPLSLECTVEGTSNPNLYWYRQAAGRGLQLLFYSVGIGQISSEVPQNLSASRPQDRQFILSSKKLLLSDSGFYLCALGLAGATGELFFGEGSRLTVL.

The rearrangement links TRBV5-1 to TRBJ2-3, with D possibly being TRBD1 or TRBD2 (6 bases each). V lost 1 base and J lost 1, with 10 bases in between. Germline V gene sequence: CDR1 SGHRS, CDR2 YFSETQ. This CDR3 is built from 15 residues. In DNA form, the CDR3 reads TGCGCCAGCAGCTTGCGGGGGCTTCGCACAGATACGCAGTATTTT. Amino acids: CASSLRGLRTDTQYF. Based on the CDR3 plus reference TRBV5-1 and TRBJ2-3, the full variable domain is KAGVTQTPRYLIKTRGQQVTLSCSPISGHRSVSWYQQTPGQGLQFLFEYFSETQRNKGNFPGRFSGRQFSNSRSEMNVSTLELGDSALYLCASSLRGLRTDTQYFGPGTRLTVL.

This clonotype was seen only a few times. In DNA, the CDR3 is TGCAGTGCGAACCGGGACAGGGACAATGAGCAGTTCTTC. Its protein is CSANRDRDNEQFF. The chain recombines TRBV20-1 with TRBJ2-1, with TRBD1 matching 9 bases. After removal of 6 bases from V and 5 bases from J, the junction contained 5 bases not matched to a gene. Germline CDR1 and CDR2: DFQATT and SNEGSKA (reference sequence). CDR3 length: 13 amino acids.

The rearrangement links TRBV29-1 to TRBJ1-1; 7 nucleotides agree with TRBD1. Germline values: CDR1 SQVTM, CDR2 ANQGSEA. V shed 7 bases, J shed 11 bases, and the junction held 10 bases outside the gene matches. This CDR3 region has 11 residues. The CDR3, as DNA: TGCAGCGGAGGGACAGCCGGGAATGCTTTCTTT. This codes for CSGGTAGNAFF.

The genes are TRBV11-2 and TRBJ2-1; tentative D call: TRBD2 (7 bases). There are 15 residues in the CDR3. Germline assignment: CDR1 SGHAT and CDR2 FQNNGV. V gave up 5 bases and J gave up 4 bases, with 15 bases separating them. Here the CDR3 reads CASSLRGGEYNEQFF. CDR3 DNA: TGTGCCAGCAGCCTCAGGGGAGGGGAATACAATGAGCAGTTCTTC.

CDR3 sequence: CASSDLGQRGSYEQYF. As DNA, the CDR3 is TGCGCCAGCAGTGACCTTGGCCAGCGGGGGTCCTACGAGCAGTACTTC. This chain connects TRBV10-2 to TRBJ2-7; 8 bases match TRBD2. This CDR3 is 16 amino acids long. The V gene's germline CDR1 is WSHSY and CDR2 SAAADI. Trimming removed 3 bases from V and 1 base from J; junction bases left unmatched: 8.

The J gene is TRBJ2-6, the V gene TRBV7-8; 8 bases fit TRBD1. Germline V lookup: CDR1 SGHVS, CDR2 FQNEAQ. J gave up 4 bases and V 5 bases, and 10 bases lay outside the gene matches. The CDR3 totals 17 residues. The CDR3 protein is CASSRTGQGKGANVLTF. The CDR3 region has the DNA TGTGCCAGCAGCCGCACAGGACAGGGTAAAGGGGCCAACGTCCTGACTTTC.

The chain uses TRBV28 and TRBJ2-2; TRBD2 is a possible D gene (6 bases). Germline CDR1 reads MDHEN; CDR2 reads SYDVKM. The V end lost 1 base, the J end lost 8 bases, and 17 bases lay between the germline ends. This CDR3 spans 16 amino acids. The CDR3 sequence: CASSLSAGMGQGELFF. In DNA, the CDR3 is TGTGCCAGCAGTTTATCGGCGGGAATGGGGCAAGGGGAGCTGTTTTTT.

This chain links TRBV10-3 with TRBJ2-5; D remains ambiguous. The CDR3 loop spans 13 amino acids. From germline, CDR1 is ENHRY and CDR2 SYGVKD. Deletions cut 5 bases from V and 2 bases from J, with 9 bases between. The CDR3 nucleotides are TGTGCCATCAGTTTCGACTCTCAAGAGACCCAGTACTTC. Its translation is CAISFDSQETQYF.

This chain uses TRBV24-1 with TRBJ2-4, with 9 positions matching TRBD1. Per germline, CDR1 KGHDR and CDR2 SFDVKD. The CDR3 runs 16 residues. The junction had 6 bases not matched to a gene; V was cut back by 4 bases and J by 3 bases. For the CDR3, the DNA is TGTGCCACCAGTGACGCGGGACAGGGAGACAAAAACATTCAGTACTTC. Its translation is CATSDAGQGDKNIQYF.

The V gene is TRBV19, the J gene TRBJ2-2; 9 nucleotides agree with TRBD2. CDR3 length: 15 residues. V lost 10 bases, J lost 5 bases, and 11 bases stayed unmatched. CDR1 is LNHDA and CDR2 is SQIVND in the germline V gene (reference sequence). CDR3 residues: CAINSGSLTTGELFF. CDR3 nucleotide sequence: TGTGCCATTAATAGCGGGAGTCTCACGACCGGGGAGCTGTTTTTT.

This clonotype appeared a few times. The J gene is TRBJ2-7, the V gene TRBV5-1; D perhaps matches TRBD2 (6 bases). The germline CDR1 and CDR2 sequences are SGHRS and YFSETQ. Between the trimmed V and J ends, which lost 6 bases and 0 bases, there was a span of 10 bases. This CDR3 contains 13 residues. The CDR3 sequence is CASKETSSYEQYF. CDR3 coding DNA: TGCGCCAGCAAAGAGACTAGCTCCTACGAGCAGTACTTC.

This chain connects TRBV6-1 to TRBJ1-5, with D hard to call. Germline V gene data show CDR1 as MNHNS and CDR2 as SASEGT. The CDR3 has 13 residues. V lost 0 bases, J lost 4 bases, and 4 bases lay in between. This CDR3 is CASSEAPNQPQHF. CDR3 DNA: TGTGCCAGCAGTGAAGCCCCTAATCAGCCCCAGCATTTT.

The chain couples TRBV7-6 to TRBJ2-7, with D uncertain. This CDR3 contains 13 residues. Trimming shortened V by 5 bases and J by 3 bases, and 11 bases separated the two germline ends. In germline, CDR1 is SGHVS, CDR2 FNYEAQ. The CDR3 loop reads CASSPLASYEQYF. CDR3 nucleotide sequence: TGTGCCAGCAGCCCCTTAGCCAGCTACGAGCAGTACTTC.

The chain recombines TRBV20-1 with TRBJ2-7; 7 bases map to TRBD1. Trimming removed 3 bases from V and 7 bases from J; junction bases left unmatched: 21. This CDR3 is 17 amino acids long. Germline CDR1 is DFQATT and CDR2 is SNEGSKA (reference sequence). The CDR3 DNA sequence: TGCAGTGCTAGGGGTGAAGACAGGGAAGGGATAGTTGTGGAGCAGTACTTC. Translating it yields CSARGEDREGIVVEQYF.

This rearrangement joins TRBV19 to TRBJ2-7; a weak D match, TRBD2 (5 bases). Trimming took 0 bases from V and 0 from J, leaving 9 bases between them. The CDR3 length is 15 residues. The germline CDR1 and CDR2 sequences are LNHDA and SQIVND (reference sequence). The CDR3 DNA reads as TGTGCCAGTAGTATAGACCCGACTACCTCCTACGAGCAGTACTTC. The encoded protein is CASSIDPTTSYEQYF.

This chain joins TRBV2 and TRBJ1-2, with 7 bases lining up with TRBD1. This CDR3 is built from 14 residues. After removal of 3 bases from V and 8 bases from J, the junction contained 9 bases not matched to a gene. Germline CDR1 reads SNHLY; CDR2 reads FYNNEI. This CDR3 reads CASSEGQITNGYTF. CDR3 coding DNA: TGTGCCAGCAGTGAGGGACAGATCACAAACGGCTACACCTTC. Variable domain in full (rest from reference TRBV2 and TRBJ1-2): EPEVTQTPSHQVTQMGQEVILRCVPISNHLYFYWYRQILGQKVEFLVSFYNNEISEKSEIFDDQFSVERPDGSNFTLKIRSTKLEDSAMYFCASSEGQITNGYTFGSGTRLTVV.

This chain uses TRBV12-3 or TRBV12-4 with TRBJ2-1; TRBD2 agrees at 11 bases. The CDR3 spans 14 residues. V was pared by 6 bases and J by 6 bases, with 4 bases of the junction left unmatched. The CDR3 sequence is CASRTGTSGNEQFF. CDR3 bases: TGTGCCAGCAGGACCGGGACTAGCGGCAATGAGCAGTTCTTC.